The source of this T cell receptor beta chain is a study of T cell responses to AZD1222 COVID-19 vaccine. About the research overall: Whether given at about 4 or about 12 weeks, second doses were pooled.

Assay: immunoSEQ multiplex PCR; the TCRdb copy retains only in-frame clones and omits some. The sample consists of 150,000 to 200,000 clones, roughly 92% of them appearing once. To note about this clone: The antigen is undetermined.

The germline gives CDR1 KGHSH, CDR2 LQKENI. The V gene lost 3 bases and the J gene lost 4 bases, with 9 bases spanning the gap. There are 14 residues in the CDR3. The study, taken as a whole, reports: Along spike, vaccine-associated CD4 TCRs were found throughout, with dominance at 160-218 and 743-854.

The clonotype comes from an adult in good health. This rearrangement joins TRBV18 to TRBJ1-4; D is possibly TRBD1 (5 bases). The material sequenced was peripheral blood, taken on day 0 of AZD1222 vaccination. The CDR3 loop reads CASSPTVVNEKLFF. The CDR3 DNA is TGTGCCAGCTCACCGACAGTGGTTAATGAAAAACTGTTTTTT.